What follows is one TCR beta chain and its context. Its antigen is still unknown. This entry comes from a study of T cells after yellow fever vaccination. Study-wide results and caveats: Among primary-vaccination clones, most reappeared after the booster, at just under 98% for CD4 and roughly 88% for CD8. Sorted repertoires could include abundant contaminating clonotypes from bulk cells.

TCR cDNA, made by 5'RACE template switching, carried an added universal primer site and UMIs. Each CDR3 protein is one row after TCRdb ran MiXCR on the 5' RACE reads. The sample has about 320,000 distinct CDR3 sequences; 6.8% are singletons. V gave up 8 bases and J gave up 4 bases; unmatched junction bases: 7. The CDR3 loop spans 14 amino acids. In germline, CDR1 is MNHNS, CDR2 SASEGT. This material consisted of PBMCs, taken about 49 days after the first yellow fever vaccination. The receptor comes from a young man who received the YFV17D yellow fever vaccine. V gene TRBV6-1 combines with J gene TRBJ2-5, with 10 bases matching TRBD2. CDR3 coding DNA: TGTGCCAGCTGGACAGCGGGGGGGCGAGAGACCCAGTACTTC. Translation gives CASWTAGGRETQYF.